The source of this T cell receptor (beta chain) is a study of blood T cell repertoires in COVID-19. The CDR3 is 17 amino acids. Germline values: CDR1 KGHSH, CDR2 LQKENI. Trimming stripped 0 bases from V and 4 bases from J, with 16 bases between. Using immunoSEQ multiplex PCR, the repertoire was profiled, and TCRdb retains in-frame clones only, with some absent. Of around 470,000 clones in the sample, about 92% were seen once. Material: PBMCs or T cells enriched from blood (not recorded which). The chain joins TRBV18 to TRBJ2-1; D remains ambiguous. The receptor was isolated from a man between 18 and 29 years old who had recovered from COVID-19. CDR3 sequence: CASSPPLDKPKYNEQFF. The CDR3, as DNA: TGTGCCAGCTCACCACCGCTAGATAAACCCAAATACAATGAGCAGTTCTTC.